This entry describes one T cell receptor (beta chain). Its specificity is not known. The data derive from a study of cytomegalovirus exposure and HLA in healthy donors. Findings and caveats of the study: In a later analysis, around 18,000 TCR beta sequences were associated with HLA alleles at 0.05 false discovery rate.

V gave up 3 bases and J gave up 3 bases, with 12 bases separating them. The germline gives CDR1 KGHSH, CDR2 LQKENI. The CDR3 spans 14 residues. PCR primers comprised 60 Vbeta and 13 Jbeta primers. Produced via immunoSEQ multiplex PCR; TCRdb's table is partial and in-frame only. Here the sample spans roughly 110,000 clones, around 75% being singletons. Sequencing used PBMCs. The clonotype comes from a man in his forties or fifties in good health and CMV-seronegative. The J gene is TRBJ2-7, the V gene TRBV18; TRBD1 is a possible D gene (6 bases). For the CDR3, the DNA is TGTGCCAGCTCACCTCAGACAGGTTTCTACGAGCAGTACTTC. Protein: CASSPQTGFYEQYF. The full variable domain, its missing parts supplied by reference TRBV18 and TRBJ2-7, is NAGVMQNPRHLVRRRGQEARLRCSPMKGHSHVYWYRQLPEEGLKFMVYLQKENIIDESGMPKERFSAEFPKEGPSILRIQQVVRGDSAAYFCASSPQTGFYEQYFGPGTRLTVT.